Below, 11 T cell receptor beta chains from the same sample are listed, as sequenced in a study of blood T cell repertoires in COVID-19. The data were produced by immunoSEQ multiplex PCR, yet TCRdb's version contains in-frame clones alone and is incomplete. The data hold about 400,000 clones, with around 86% observed a single time. The sample taken for sequencing was peripheral blood. These receptors were collected from a woman aged 25-40 years with active or convalescent COVID-19.

This sequence joins TRBV15 and TRBJ1-5; D ambiguous. The CDR3 extends over 13 amino acids. V lost 4 bases, J lost 3 bases, and 7 bases lay in between. CDR1 and CDR2 from the germline V gene are LNHNV and YYDKDF (reference sequence). CDR3 DNA: TGTGCCACCAGCACGGGTCTCAATCAGCCCCAGCATTTT. It translates to CATSTGLNQPQHF.

This chain links TRBV4-1 with TRBJ1-1; a possible D gene is TRBD1 (6 bases). Germline CDR1 is MGHRA and CDR2 is YSYEKL. Trimming left V 4 bases short and J 1 base short, with 16 bases between. The CDR3 length is 16 residues. The DNA for the CDR3 is TGCGCCAGCAGCCTCACACAGGGATATAGGAACACTGAAGCTTTCTTT. The encoded protein is CASSLTQGYRNTEAFF.

This clone was seen only a few times. The J gene is TRBJ1-2, the V gene TRBV2; 9 nucleotides match TRBD1. V trimming: 6 bases; J trimming: 8 bases; junction bases outside the gene matches: 10. This CDR3 is built from 14 residues. CDR1 is SNHLY and CDR2 is FYNNEI in the germline V gene. CDR3 coding DNA: TGTGCCAGCAGAACTTTACAGGGGGCTGGAGGCTACACCTTC. This codes for CASRTLQGAGGYTF. Full variable domain (rest looked up from reference TRBV2 and TRBJ1-2): EPEVTQTPSHQVTQMGQEVILRCVPISNHLYFYWYRQILGQKVEFLVSFYNNEISEKSEIFDDQFSVERPDGSNFTLKIRSTKLEDSAMYFCASRTLQGAGGYTFGSGTRLTVV.

The CDR3 region has the DNA TGCGCCAGCAGTGAGTCGTTACATCCGGGACAGGGGGAGTACGAGCAGTACTTC. This encodes CASSESLHPGQGEYEQYF. V and J are TRBV10-1 and TRBJ2-7; TRBD1 agrees at 11 bases. The junction had 11 bases not matched to a gene; V was cut back by 0 bases and J by 4 bases. The CDR3 is made up of 18 amino acids. Germline values: CDR1 WNHNN, CDR2 SYGVQD (reference sequence).

The rearrangement uses TRBV11-2 and TRBJ1-1, with a weak D call TRBD1 (6 bases). Trimming removed 5 bases at V and 6 bases at J, with 16 bases between. Germline values: CDR1 SGHAT, CDR2 FQNNGV. There are 14 residues in the CDR3. The CDR3 reads CASSHTGQVAEAFF. In DNA, the CDR3 is TGTGCCAGCAGCCATACAGGGCAGGTGGCTGAAGCTTTCTTT. The full variable domain, in which reference TRBV11-2 and TRBJ1-1 provide the parts outside the CDR3, is EAGVAQSPRYKIIEKRQSVAFWCNPISGHATLYWYQQILGQGPKLLIQFQNNGVVDDSQLPKDRFSAERLKGVDSTLKIQPAKLEDSAVYLCASSHTGQVAEAFFGQGTRLTVV.

The chain has TRBV18 and TRBJ1-1; 7 nucleotides match TRBD1. The CDR3 is 13 residues long. Per germline, CDR1 KGHSH and CDR2 LQKENI. Trimming at V came to 5 bases and at J to 5 bases, leaving 5 bases not matched to a gene. CDR3 in amino acids: CASSEGATTEAFF. The DNA of the CDR3 is TGTGCCAGCTCAGAGGGGGCCACTACTGAAGCTTTCTTT.

The rearrangement joins TRBV27 to TRBJ1-6, with 10 bases aligning to TRBD1. Germline V lookup: CDR1 MNHEY, CDR2 SMNVEV (reference sequence). V shed 5 bases and J 7 bases; nucleotides not matched to a gene: 8. CDR3 length: 16 residues. The DNA for the CDR3 is TGTGCCAGCAGTCTAAGTTGGGGACAGGGGAATTCACCCCTCCACTTT. It encodes CASSLSWGQGNSPLHF.

Only one count was recorded for this clone. This chain links TRBV10-3 with TRBJ1-2, with 9 bases identical to TRBD1. V dropped 5 bases and J dropped 10; count of bases not matched to a gene: 5. From germline, CDR1 is ENHRY and CDR2 SYGVKD. The CDR3 spans 12 residues. In DNA, the CDR3 is TGTGCCATCAGTACAGACAGGGGGGACTACACCTTC. This gives the protein CAISTDRGDYTF.

V is TRBV25-1 and J is TRBJ1-1; 7 bases align to TRBD1. V lost 3 bases, J lost 3 bases, and 4 bases stayed unmatched. Germline loops: CDR1 MGHDK, CDR2 SYGVNS. The CDR3 spans 14 residues. CDR3 sequence reads: CASSETGFDTEAFF. The DNA of the CDR3 is TGTGCCAGCAGTGAGACAGGGTTTGACACTGAAGCTTTCTTT.

V usage is TRBV7-8 and J usage is TRBJ1-2, with 7 bases fitting TRBD1. V gave up 3 bases and J gave up 4 bases; unmatched junction bases: 8. The CDR3 totals 15 residues. CDR1 is SGHVS and CDR2 is FQNEAQ in the germline V gene. The CDR3 DNA sequence: TGTGCCAGCAGCTTGCTCCAGACAGGGCCCTATGGCTACACCTTC. This encodes CASSLLQTGPYGYTF. Full variable domain (rest looked up from reference TRBV7-8 and TRBJ1-2): GAGVSQSPRYKVAKRGQDVALRCDPISGHVSLFWYQQALGQGPEFLTYFQNEAQLDKSGLPSDRFFAERPEGSVSTLKIQRTQQEDSAVYLCASSLLQTGPYGYTFGSGTRLTVV.

This sequence joins TRBV18 and TRBJ1-4; 7 bases are a match to TRBD1. Trimming removed 3 bases from V and 7 bases from J; junction bases left unmatched: 2. The length of the CDR3 is 13 residues. Looked up from germline, CDR1 is KGHSH and CDR2 is LQKENI. CDR3 residues: CASSPTGIEKLFF. CDR3 in DNA: TGTGCCAGCTCACCGACAGGGATTGAAAAACTGTTTTTT.